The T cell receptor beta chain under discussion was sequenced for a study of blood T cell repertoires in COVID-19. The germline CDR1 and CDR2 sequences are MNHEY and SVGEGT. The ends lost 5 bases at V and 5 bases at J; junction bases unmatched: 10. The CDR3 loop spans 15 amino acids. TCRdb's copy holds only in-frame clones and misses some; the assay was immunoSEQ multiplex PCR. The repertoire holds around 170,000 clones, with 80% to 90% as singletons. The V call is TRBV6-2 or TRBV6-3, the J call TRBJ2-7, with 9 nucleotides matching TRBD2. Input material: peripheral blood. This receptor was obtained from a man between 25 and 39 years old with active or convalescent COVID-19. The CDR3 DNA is TGTGCCAGCAGTGGAGCGGGAGGTGGTGAGGACGAGCAGTACTTC. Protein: CASSGAGGGEDEQYF.